This T cell receptor beta chain was recorded in a study of Graves' ophthalmopathy and Graves' hyperthyroidism. Having ophthalmopathy, the donors showed moderate-to-severe activity, CAS ≥3 and NOSPECS ≥4, with disease lasting under 3 months. Uncontrolled infections, other autoimmune diseases, pregnancy or lactation barred patients from enrollment. Clinical symptoms and serum thyroxine were used for diagnosis; TRAb, thyroid ultrasound and orbital computed tomography were also relied on. The authors isolated PBMCs from 9.5 to 10 ml of fresh peripheral blood. The CDR3 runs to 15 residues. Trimming removed 9 bases at V and 2 bases at J, with 20 bases between. Germline V gene lookup returns CDR1 LNHDA and CDR2 SQIVND (reference sequence). The TCR beta CDR3 regions underwent amplification from RNA transcripts. After a first-round RT-PCR with HTBI primers, a second-round multiplex PCR was run. TCRdb redid the calling of the multiplex PCR reads with MiXCR, one entry per CDR3 protein. Of around 660,000 distinct CDR3 sequences listed, about 38% were seen once; the top ten hold more than 3%.

This chain connects TRBV19 to TRBJ2-7; perhaps TRBD2 as D (5 bases). The sequence was obtained from an adult man with Graves' ophthalmopathy. The sample was peripheral blood. The CDR3 nucleotides are TGTGCCAGCGGGGTCGATGGAAGAGCCCCCTACGAGCAGTACTTC. It is translated as CASGVDGRAPYEQYF.